This entry features one T cell receptor (beta chain) sequence. Repertoires were generated with immunoSEQ multiplex PCR, while TCRdb's copy carries only in-frame clones and drops some. The sample has approximately 1,500,000 clones, approximately 97% seen once. This specimen belongs to a study of shared clonotypes between healthy human individuals. Germline V gene data show CDR1 as MNHNY and CDR2 as SVGAGI (reference sequence). The CDR3 covers 13 residues. V shed 5 bases and J shed 7 bases, with 14 bases lying between them. The chain uses TRBV6-6 and TRBJ1-1, with a weak D call TRBD1 (6 bases). The specimen sequenced was naive CD4+ T cells sorted from blood. Subset: CD45RA+ positively selected. The clonotype originates from a young man in good health. CDR3 sequence reads: CASSDTGLGEAFF. DNA of the CDR3: TGTGCCAGCAGTGATACAGGGTTGGGTGAAGCTTTCTTT.